This passage covers 13 T cell receptor beta chains from one sample sequenced in a study of molecular identifiers for immune sequencing clone quantification. A single record per CDR3 protein comes from TCRdb applying MiXCR to the PCR reads. The sample lists 300,000 to 400,000 distinct CDR3 sequences, 24% occurring once. Source material: naive CD8+ T cells from blood, with Jurkat cell RNA spiked in. This sample's subset: FACS-sorted CD8+CD4-CCR7+CD45RA+ naive T cells. Receptor source: a human donor in good health. Some libraries in this study had Jurkat cell RNA spiked in.

This clonotype has more than one count but fewer than ten. The rearrangement links TRBV10-3 to TRBJ2-7; TRBD1 matches 10 bases. J was trimmed by 5 bases and V by 10 bases; bases with no gene match: 8. Per the germline V gene, CDR1 is ENHRY and CDR2 is SYGVKD. This CDR3 comprises 13 residues. The CDR3 DNA reads as TGTGCCACCCTGGGGACAGGGGTCAACGAGCAGTACTTC. It specifies CATLGTGVNEQYF.

A note on this clonotype: A much larger clone lies one base from this, so it may be a read error. The rearrangement links TRBV5-1 to TRBJ1-2, with a weak D call TRBD1 (5 bases). Germline V gene data show CDR1 as SGHRS and CDR2 as YFSETQ. This CDR3 has 15 amino acids. V was pared by 10 bases and J by 4 bases, with 23 bases between. This CDR3 reads CARSIWGGTVYGYTF. The CDR3 DNA sequence: TGCGCCCGCTCGATCTGGGGAGGGACGGTCTATGGCTACACCTTC.

In this sample, this clonotype turned up many times. V is TRBV19 and J is TRBJ2-1; D is ambiguous. Germline CDR1 LNHDA, CDR2 SQIVND (reference sequence). V was trimmed by 10 bases and J by 2 bases, leaving 18 bases between them. The CDR3 consists of 15 residues. This CDR3 reads CATGLGGRAYNEQFF. For the CDR3, the DNA is TGTGCCACCGGCCTTGGCGGAAGAGCCTACAATGAGCAGTTCTTC.

With respect to this clonotype: One base away lies a much larger clone, so this may be a sequencing read error. V usage is TRBV30 and J usage is TRBJ1-3, with TRBD1 as a possible D gene (6 bases). The CDR3 runs to 15 residues. CDR1 and CDR2 from the germline V gene are GTSNPN and SVGIG (reference sequence). The CDR3 reads CAWSTDSRSGSTIYF. DNA for the CDR3: TGTGCCTGGAGTACGGACAGTCGCTCTGGAAGCACCATATATTTT.

This clonotype was detected ten times or more. This sequence joins TRBV6-4 and TRBJ2-3; D is unclear. CDR1 is MRHNA and CDR2 is SNTAGT in the germline V gene. This CDR3 is built from 15 residues. The V end was cut by 3 bases, the J end by 5 bases, with 15 bases between. The CDR3 loop is CASSESVTPQDTQYF. CDR3 DNA sequence: TGTGCCAGCAGTGAATCCGTGACCCCGCAAGATACGCAGTATTTT.

This clonotype was counted ten times or more. The chain links TRBV4-3 to TRBJ2-3; TRBD1 aligns across 8 bases. CDR3 length: 14 amino acids. J gave up 6 bases and V 3 bases, and 5 bases lay outside the gene matches. Germline CDR1 and CDR2: LGHNA and YSLEER. Here the CDR3 DNA reads TGCGCCAGCAGCCAGGGGACAGGTTCTGATACGCAGTATTTT. This codes for CASSQGTGSDTQYF.

Turning to this clonotype: Just one base apart from a much larger clone, this may be a read error. This chain links TRBV28 with TRBJ2-7, with D perhaps TRBD2 (5 bases). The germline gives CDR1 MDHEN, CDR2 SYDVKM. Deletions cut 3 bases from V and 2 bases from J, with 14 bases between. The CDR3 totals 15 residues. DNA for the CDR3: TGTGCCAGCAGTTTTAGCCGTCGGAGGACCTACGAGCAGTACTTC. Translating it yields CASSFSRRRTYEQYF.

This clonotype has only a few counts. The rearrangement uses TRBV5-1 and TRBJ2-1; 7 bases agree with TRBD2. There are 14 residues in the CDR3. CDR1 SGHRS and CDR2 YFSETQ come from the germline V gene. V lost 3 bases and J lost 3; bases outside the gene matches: 3. The CDR3 protein is CASSWGGDYNEQFF. The CDR3 DNA sequence: TGCGCCAGCAGCTGGGGAGGGGACTACAATGAGCAGTTCTTC.

This clonotype showed up just a few times. V and J are TRBV19 and TRBJ2-1, with 9 bases identical to TRBD2. V shed 7 bases and J 4 bases; nucleotides not matched to a gene: 8. The length of the CDR3 is 15 residues. Germline CDR1 reads LNHDA; CDR2 reads SQIVND (reference sequence). The CDR3 loop is CASNPMAGGYNEQFF. The CDR3, as DNA: TGTGCCAGTAACCCGATGGCGGGAGGGTACAATGAGCAGTTCTTC.

This clonotype has at least ten counts. V and J are TRBV28 and TRBJ2-7; no reliable D call. Between the trimmed V and J ends, which lost 5 bases and 2 bases, there was a span of 22 bases. CDR3 length: 17 residues. Germline CDR1 reads MDHEN; CDR2 reads SYDVKM. The DNA for the CDR3 is TGTGCCAGCAGTCCTCTTTGGTTCGCGGACCAACCCTACGAGCAGTACTTC. The encoded protein is CASSPLWFADQPYEQYF. The full variable domain, in which reference TRBV28 and TRBJ2-7 provide the parts outside the CDR3, is DVKVTQSSRYLVKRTGEKVFLECVQDMDHENMFWYRQDPGLGLRLIYFSYDVKMKEKGDIPEGYSVSREKKERFSLILESASTNQTSMYLCASSPLWFADQPYEQYFGPGTRLTVT.

J is TRBJ2-1 and V is TRBV5-1; 7 bases are a match to TRBD2. The CDR3 loop spans 16 amino acids. From germline, CDR1 is SGHRS and CDR2 YFSETQ. V lost 0 bases, J lost 6 bases, and 9 bases stayed unmatched. This CDR3 is CASSLDWGGLSNEQFF. DNA for the CDR3: TGCGCCAGCAGCTTGGATTGGGGGGGTCTGAGCAATGAGCAGTTCTTC.

In this sample, this clonotype turned up a few times. The rearrangement joins TRBV4-3 to TRBJ1-4; a weak D match, TRBD1 (5 bases). V was trimmed by 4 bases and J by 16 bases, leaving 28 bases between them. This CDR3 is 16 amino acids long. Per the germline V gene, CDR1 is LGHNA and CDR2 is YSLEER. DNA of the CDR3: TGCGCCAGCAGCCCCACCTCGACAGACCCGGTCCTTCCCGAGTTTTTT. It specifies CASSPTSTDPVLPEFF.

The chain couples TRBV6-2 or TRBV6-3 to TRBJ2-3; 11 nucleotides agree with TRBD2. Trimming took 6 bases from V and 5 from J; bases not matched to a gene: 13. The CDR3 length is 17 residues. Germline V gene lookup returns CDR1 MNHEY and CDR2 SVGEGT. The CDR3 region has the DNA TGTGCCAGCAGACTACTCCTAGCGGGGGGACGTTTAGATACGCAGTATTTT. Protein product: CASRLLLAGGRLDTQYF.